This T cell receptor beta chain is from a study of cytomegalovirus exposure and HLA in healthy donors. Study information: Approximately 83 million unique TCRs from HLA-typed donors were held in an early data release.

Study-wide findings and caveats: Most TCRs appeared rarely, but some public TCRs recurred in many donors. More than 150 TCR beta chains were listed as cytomegalovirus-associated.

This clone has more than one count but fewer than ten. Its antigen is unidentified. The ends were cut back, 4 bases at V and 2 bases at J, with 11 bases in the middle. The CDR3 contains 15 residues. The germline gives CDR1 MRHNA, CDR2 SNTAGT. In the PCR, 60 Vbeta and 13 Jbeta primers were used. Clones were sequenced by immunoSEQ multiplex PCR, and TCRdb holds only the in-frame ones, with some missing. The table lists roughly 150,000 clones, about 79% of them singletons, with 1.7% in the top ten. Sequenced sample: PBMCs. The genes are TRBV6-4 and TRBJ2-2; D perhaps matches TRBD1 (5 bases). This TCR was recovered from a woman between 25 and 40 years old in good health and CMV-seronegative. CDR3 protein: CASSATGVNTGELFF. DNA of the CDR3: TGTGCCAGCAGTGCCACAGGTGTCAACACCGGGGAGCTGTTTTTT.